Below are 16 T cell receptor beta chains sequenced from a single sample in a study of cytomegalovirus exposure and HLA in healthy donors. Measured with immunoSEQ multiplex PCR; TCRdb has only the in-frame clones, and not every one. This repertoire shows 160,000 or so clones, 88% found once; its top ten account for 3%. The sequenced material came from PBMCs. These TCRs come from a man aged 18 to 30 in good health and CMV-seronegative.

This clone showed up just once. This chain links TRBV25-1 with TRBJ2-6; the match to TRBD2 covers 8 bases. CDR1 MGHDK and CDR2 SYGVNS come from the germline V gene. CDR3 size: 16 residues. The trim removed 10 bases at V and 2 bases at J, leaving 10 bases unmatched. CDR3 DNA sequence: TGTGCCACCGCCACACTCGGGGGGGCTGGGGCCAACGTCCTGACTTTC. This encodes CATATLGGAGANVLTF.

This rearrangement joins TRBV5-1 to TRBJ1-2, with a tentative D call TRBD1 (6 bases). The CDR3 length is 13 residues. The germline V gene has CDR1 SGHRS and CDR2 YFSETQ. Trimming took 0 bases from V and 5 from J, leaving 8 bases between them. CDR3 protein: CASSLERGYGYTF. The CDR3 DNA is TGCGCCAGCAGCTTGGAAAGGGGGTATGGCTACACCTTC.

The rearrangement joins TRBV29-1 to TRBJ2-5, with 8 nucleotides matching TRBD2. V was pared by 0 bases and J by 9 bases, with 9 bases of the junction left unmatched. CDR3 length equals 14 residues. Germline assignment: CDR1 SQVTM and CDR2 ANQGSEA. The DNA for the CDR3 is TGCAGCGTTGAAGACGGAGCGGGGGCTGAGGCCCAGTACTTC. This codes for CSVEDGAGAEAQYF.

This chain connects TRBV15 to TRBJ2-5; maybe TRBD1 (7 bases). Germline V gene lookup returns CDR1 LNHNV and CDR2 YYDKDF (reference sequence). V dropped 3 bases and J dropped 2 bases, with 13 bases sitting between them. The CDR3 is 15 amino acids. The CDR3 DNA is TGTGCCACCAGCAGTGCAGGGGGGATACAAGAGACCCAGTACTTC. It codes for CATSSAGGIQETQYF.

V is TRBV7-2 and J is TRBJ2-3; 10 nucleotides agree with TRBD2. The CDR3 covers 16 residues. J gave up 4 bases and V 1 base, and 5 bases lay outside the gene matches. From germline, CDR1 is SGHTA and CDR2 FQGNSA. CDR3 bases: TGTGCCAGCAGCTTAGTAGCGGGAGGACCCCCAGATACGCAGTATTTT. This encodes CASSLVAGGPPDTQYF.

CDR3 sequence (DNA): TGTGCCAGCAGTGAATACGGCAGACGGGATTCACCCCTCCACTTT. This encodes CASSEYGRRDSPLHF. V and J are TRBV6-1 and TRBJ1-6; D uncertain. The CDR3 consists of 15 residues. V was cut by 2 bases and J by 8 bases, with 13 bases left in between. Germline V CDR1 and CDR2: MNHNS, SASEGT.

V and J are TRBV14 and TRBJ2-7, with TRBD1 matching over 9 bases. Trimming took 1 base from V and 5 from J; bases not matched to a gene: 3. The CDR3 length is 14 residues. The germline CDR1 and CDR2 sequences are SGHDN and FVKESK. CDR3 nucleotides: TGTGCCAGCAGCCAAGCCGGGACAGGGAACGAGCAGTACGTC. It yields the protein CASSQAGTGNEQYV.

In regard to this clone: The sample carries other DNA sequences with the same CDR3. This chain links TRBV28 with TRBJ1-1; perhaps TRBD1 as D (6 bases). The CDR3 has 14 residues. V lost 3 bases and J lost 0, with 8 bases in between. The germline V gene encodes CDR1 MDHEN and CDR2 SYDVKM. CDR3 sequence (DNA): TGTGCCAGCAGTTTCAGGGGACTGAACACTGAAGCTTTCTTT. Translating gives CASSFRGLNTEAFF. Together with reference TRBV28 and TRBJ1-1, the CDR3 gives the full variable domain: DVKVTQSSRYLVKRTGEKVFLECVQDMDHENMFWYRQDPGLGLRLIYFSYDVKMKEKGDIPEGYSVSREKKERFSLILESASTNQTSMYLCASSFRGLNTEAFFGQGTRLTVV.

The J gene is TRBJ2-3, the V gene TRBV5-1; 10 bases map to TRBD2. V was pared by 0 bases and J by 1 base, with 2 bases of the junction left unmatched. This CDR3 comprises 16 residues. Germline CDR1 and CDR2: SGHRS and YFSETQ. CDR3 DNA sequence: TGCGCCAGCAGCTTGGGGCTAGCGGGGGGCACAGATACGCAGTATTTT. It codes for CASSLGLAGGTDTQYF.

The chain links TRBV15 to TRBJ1-3; 8 nucleotides line up with TRBD1. This CDR3 region has 16 residues. With V trimmed by 1 base and J by 2 bases, 4 bases remained unmatched. CDR1 and CDR2 (germline): LNHNV, YYDKDF (reference sequence). In nucleotides, the CDR3 is TGTGCCACCAGCAGAGGGACAGGGTCCCCTGGAAACACCATATATTTT. Translated, it gives CATSRGTGSPGNTIYF.

The rearrangement uses TRBV6-5 and TRBJ1-5; 9 bases match TRBD1. V dropped 4 bases and J dropped 4; count of bases not matched to a gene: 2. In germline, CDR1 is MNHEY, CDR2 SVGAGI. The CDR3 is made up of 14 amino acids. The DNA for the CDR3 is TGTGCCAGCAGTTCCGGGACAGGGAATCAGCCCCAGCATTTT. It is translated as CASSSGTGNQPQHF.

The V and J genes are TRBV6-1 and TRBJ2-7, with D tentatively TRBD2 (5 bases). Germline CDR1 reads MNHNS; CDR2 reads SASEGT. The CDR3 totals 15 residues. V gave up 7 bases and J gave up 5 bases, with 21 bases separating them. The chain's CDR3 is CASTQGVGESNEQYF. CDR3 DNA: TGTGCCAGCACCCAAGGAGTGGGAGAGAGCAACGAGCAGTACTTC.

This clone was seen just once. This sequence joins TRBV19 and TRBJ1-2, with D possibly matching TRBD1 (5 bases). The CDR3 is made up of 12 amino acids. V lost 10 bases and J 3 bases, leaving 12 bases between the germline ends. CDR1 and CDR2 (germline): LNHDA, SQIVND (reference sequence). The CDR3 DNA follows: TGTGCCACTGAAGACAGTTACTATGGCTACACCTTC. Translated: CATEDSYYGYTF.

The genes are TRBV19 and TRBJ1-2; D ambiguous. This CDR3 region has 11 residues. Germline CDR1 LNHDA, CDR2 SQIVND (reference sequence). Trimming cost V 1 base and J 8 bases, with 5 bases left between them. Here the CDR3 DNA reads TGTGCCAGTAGTATAGGGCCCGGCTACACCTTC. Translating it yields CASSIGPGYTF. Variable domain in full (rest from reference TRBV19 and TRBJ1-2): DGGITQSPKYLFRKEGQNVTLSCEQNLNHDAMYWYRQDPGQGLRLIYYSQIVNDFQKGDIAEGYSVSREKKESFPLTVTSAQKNPTAFYLCASSIGPGYTFGSGTRLTVV.

V is TRBV5-4 and J is TRBJ2-2, with a tentative D call TRBD1 (5 bases). V was shortened by 2 bases and J by 7 bases, with 9 bases between the two germline ends. This CDR3 contains 13 residues. Germline-derived CDR1 and CDR2 are SGHNT and YYREEE (reference sequence). CDR3 protein: CASSLQDGGELFF. CDR3 DNA: TGTGCCAGCAGCTTACAGGATGGCGGGGAGCTGTTTTTT.

The J gene is TRBJ2-3, the V gene TRBV30; TRBD2 matches at 8 bases. The V gene's germline CDR1 is GTSNPN and CDR2 SVGIG (reference sequence). The CDR3 has 15 amino acids. J lost 1 base, V lost 8 bases, and 11 bases had no gene match. The CDR3: CAGGALGGGTDTQYF. The DNA for the CDR3 is TGTGCCGGTGGGGCGCTCGGGGGGGGCACAGATACGCAGTATTTT.